The entry below gives a single TCR beta chain sequence along with its context. There are a few counts of this clonotype. No cognate antigen has been identified for it. A much larger clonotype is one base distant, so this may be a read error. This specimen belongs to a study of breast tumors, draining lymph nodes, adjacent tissues listed by TCRdb under 2016. About the full investigation: In breast cancer patients, the study compared the TCR beta repertoires of tumor, adjacent nontumor tissue and axillary lymph nodes. In human breast cancer, the study set out to evaluate how tumor, surrounding tissue and draining lymph node repertoires relate to one another and whether T cells may move between these sites. What the study reported, not specific to this receptor: The similarity between tumor and nontumor tissue repertoires was significantly greater in luminal-like breast cancer than in basal-like breast cancer. The data were judged consistent with most tumor T cells deriving from the lymph node and then expanding within tumor tissue. The conclusion that tumor T cells originate in lymph nodes was framed as consistent with a hypothesis rather than directly demonstrated. Tumor T-cell repertoires showed less diversity than lymph node repertoires and more diversity than nontumor tissue repertoires, and tumor T-cell repertoires showed preferential V and J gene usage.

The germline V gene supplies CDR1 MRHNA and CDR2 SNTAGT. There are 14 amino acids in the CDR3, from cysteine to phenylalanine inclusive. The retained sequence is limited to the CDR3, 42 bases, with the frame set at the first base. The junction carries 15 bases between V and J, which are trimmed by 5 bases and 5 bases respectively. TCRdb records Illumina HiSeq 2000 as the sequencer. TCR beta chain libraries were generated through multiplex PCR amplification. The amplified TCR beta chain products were analyzed by high-throughput sequencing. Through fastp at Q25 and MiXCR, TCRdb rebuilt clones from the public reads, retaining in-frame beta chains. Each CDR3 protein appears once, grouped with its most common genes and DNA. This sample is represented by 200,000 or so distinct CDR3 sequences; around 33% of them were singletons. The ten largest account for over 4% of the sample. Lymph node samples came from the axillary draining lymph nodes of breast cancer patients.

The sequence derives from a female donor with breast cancer. Some clones in this sample may be carry-over from other donors' samples. The rearranged chain carries TRBV6-4 and TRBJ2-5; the D gene could be either TRBD1 or TRBD2, each agreeing at 5 bases. The sample was axillary lymph node tissue. The CDR3 region: CASSRKGPGETQYF. Here is the DNA: TGTGCCAGCAGTCGCAAGGGACCTGGGGAGACCCAGTACTTC.